This T cell receptor beta chain came from a study of blood T cell repertoires in COVID-19. Study-level background: Donors in the United States, Italy and Spain gave samples during acute or convalescent COVID-19. PBMCs, B-cell-depleted T cells, or T cells were the source of the cDNA or gDNA that made up the material.

Germline lookup yields CDR1 MDHEN and CDR2 SYDVKM. The ends lost 3 bases at V and 0 bases at J; junction bases unmatched: 4. There are 17 residues in the CDR3. In the authors' methods: Reference gene primer amplification in the assay estimated nucleated cell counts. TCRdb's table, derived via immunoSEQ multiplex PCR, lists solely in-frame clones and lacks some. That table supplies the V and J calls and clone size; D and trimming were determined from the DNA. Found here are under 250,000 clones, 88% of them singletons; the top ten hold approximately 1.3%. The chain joins TRBV28 to TRBJ2-6; 8 nucleotides agree with TRBD1. What was sequenced was peripheral blood. The origin of this receptor is an older man with acute or convalescent COVID-19. The CDR3 is CASSFGDRFSGANVLTF. The CDR3 DNA is TGTGCCAGCAGTTTTGGGGACAGGTTCTCTGGGGCCAACGTCCTGACTTTC.